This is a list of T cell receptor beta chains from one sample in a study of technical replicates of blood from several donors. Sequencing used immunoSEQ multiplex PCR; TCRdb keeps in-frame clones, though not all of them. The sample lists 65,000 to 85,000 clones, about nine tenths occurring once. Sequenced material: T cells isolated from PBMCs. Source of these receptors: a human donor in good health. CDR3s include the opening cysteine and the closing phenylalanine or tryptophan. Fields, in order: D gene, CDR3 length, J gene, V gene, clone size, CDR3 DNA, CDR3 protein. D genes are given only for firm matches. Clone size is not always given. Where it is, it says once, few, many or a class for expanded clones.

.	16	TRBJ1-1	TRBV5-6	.	TGTGCCAGCAGCCCGTACCTGGGACATACGAACACTGAAGCTTTCTTT	CASSPYLGHTNTEAFF
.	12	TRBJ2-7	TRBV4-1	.	TGCGCCAGCAGCCAAGTGGGGGGACAGCAGTACTTC	CASSQVGGQQYF
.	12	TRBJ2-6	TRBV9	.	TGTGCCAGCAGCGTAGATCTTGACGTCCTGACTTTC	CASSVDLDVLTF
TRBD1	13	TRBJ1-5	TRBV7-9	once	TGTGCCAGCAGCGAGGGACAGCAGCAGCCCCAGCATTTT	CASSEGQQQPQHF
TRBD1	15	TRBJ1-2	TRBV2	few	TGTGCCAGCAAGGGACAGCCCAACAAATACTATGGCTACACCTTC	CASKGQPNKYYGYTF
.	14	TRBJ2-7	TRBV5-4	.	TGTGCCAGCAGCTTTGCTCGGGACTCCTACGAGCAGTACTTC	CASSFARDSYEQYF
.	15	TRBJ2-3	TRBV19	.	TGTGCCAGTAGTGAACCGGGGGATGGCACAGATACGCAGTATTTT	CASSEPGDGTDTQYF
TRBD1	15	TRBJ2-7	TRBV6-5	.	TGTGCCAGCAGTTACGGACCGACAGGGCGAAACGAGCAGTACTTC	CASSYGPTGRNEQYF
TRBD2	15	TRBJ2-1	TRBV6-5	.	TGTGCCAGCAGTTACGTCCCTAGCGGCTACAATGAGCAGTTCTTC	CASSYVPSGYNEQFF
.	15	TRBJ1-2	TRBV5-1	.	TGCGCCAGCAGCTTGACTGGTCTTTATAACTATGGCTACACCTTC	CASSLTGLYNYGYTF
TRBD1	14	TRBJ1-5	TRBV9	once	TGTGCCAGCAGCAGACAGGGGGCCGATCAGCCCCAGCATTTT	CASSRQGADQPQHF
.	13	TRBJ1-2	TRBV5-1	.	TGCGCCAGCAGCTTGGGACAGAACTATGGCTACACCTTC	CASSLGQNYGYTF
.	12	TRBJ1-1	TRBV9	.	TGTGCCAGCAGCGTTGGGGGGGCTGAAGCTTTCTTT	CASSVGGAEAFF
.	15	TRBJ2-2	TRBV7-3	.	TGTGCCAGCAGTCTCCTACCCGTAAACACCGGGGAGCTGTTTTTT	CASSLLPVNTGELFF
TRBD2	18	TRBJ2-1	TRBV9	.	TGTGCCAGCAGCTTAAGACTAGCGGAAGAGTGGGGGGTGAATGAGCAGTTCTTC	CASSLRLAEEWGVNEQFF
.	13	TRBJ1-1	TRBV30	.	TGTGCCTGGAGAACCGGGGGGAACACTGAAGCTTTCTTT	CAWRTGGNTEAFF
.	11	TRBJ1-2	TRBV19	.	TGTGCCACAAGCGACAGTTGGGGCTACACCTTC	CATSDSWGYTF
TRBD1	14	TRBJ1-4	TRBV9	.	TGTGCCAGCAGCGGCGGAACAGGGGCTGAAAAACTGTTTTTT	CASSGGTGAEKLFF
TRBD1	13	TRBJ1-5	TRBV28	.	TGTGCCAGCAGGTTCAGGGGGCGCGAGCCCCAGCATTTT	CASRFRGREPQHF
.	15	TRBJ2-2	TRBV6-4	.	TGTGCCAGCAGTGACAGGGGTCTGGGGACCGGGGAGCTGTTTTTT	CASSDRGLGTGELFF
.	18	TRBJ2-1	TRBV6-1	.	TGTGCCAGCAGTGAACGGGTCGTTGGTGTCGGGACCTACAATGAGCAGTTCTTC	CASSERVVGVGTYNEQFF
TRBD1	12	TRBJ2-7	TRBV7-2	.	TGTGCCAGCAGTCACAGGGGCTACGAGCAGTACTTC	CASSHRGYEQYF
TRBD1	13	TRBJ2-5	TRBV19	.	TGTGCCAGCAACAGGGGCACCCAAGAGACCCAGTACTTC	CASNRGTQETQYF
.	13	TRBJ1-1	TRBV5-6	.	TGTGCCAGCAGCGTAACCAGGGTGGGTGAAGCTTTCTTT	CASSVTRVGEAFF
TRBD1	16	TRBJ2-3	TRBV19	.	TGTGCCAGTAGTATGGACAGGCCATTACTCACAGATACGCAGTATTTT	CASSMDRPLLTDTQYF
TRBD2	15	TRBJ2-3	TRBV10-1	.	TGCGCCAGCAGTGTGTATCCTAGCGGGAGCGGTACGCAGTATTTT	CASSVYPSGSGTQYF
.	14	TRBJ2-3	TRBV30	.	TGTGCCTGGAGTGTAGGACAGAGCACAGATACGCAGTATTTT	CAWSVGQSTDTQYF
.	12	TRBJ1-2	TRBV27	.	TGTGCCAGCAGTTTACTAAACTATGGCTACACCTTC	CASSLLNYGYTF
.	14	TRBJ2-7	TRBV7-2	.	TGTGCCAGCAGCTATAGAAGCGGAAACAACGAGCAGTACTTC	CASSYRSGNNEQYF
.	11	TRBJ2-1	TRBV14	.	TGTGCCAGCGGGAGTGGCAATGAGCAGTTCTTC	CASGSGNEQFF
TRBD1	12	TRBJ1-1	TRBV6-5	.	TGTGCCAGAGTGACAGGGGAATTTGAAGCTTTCTTT	CARVTGEFEAFF